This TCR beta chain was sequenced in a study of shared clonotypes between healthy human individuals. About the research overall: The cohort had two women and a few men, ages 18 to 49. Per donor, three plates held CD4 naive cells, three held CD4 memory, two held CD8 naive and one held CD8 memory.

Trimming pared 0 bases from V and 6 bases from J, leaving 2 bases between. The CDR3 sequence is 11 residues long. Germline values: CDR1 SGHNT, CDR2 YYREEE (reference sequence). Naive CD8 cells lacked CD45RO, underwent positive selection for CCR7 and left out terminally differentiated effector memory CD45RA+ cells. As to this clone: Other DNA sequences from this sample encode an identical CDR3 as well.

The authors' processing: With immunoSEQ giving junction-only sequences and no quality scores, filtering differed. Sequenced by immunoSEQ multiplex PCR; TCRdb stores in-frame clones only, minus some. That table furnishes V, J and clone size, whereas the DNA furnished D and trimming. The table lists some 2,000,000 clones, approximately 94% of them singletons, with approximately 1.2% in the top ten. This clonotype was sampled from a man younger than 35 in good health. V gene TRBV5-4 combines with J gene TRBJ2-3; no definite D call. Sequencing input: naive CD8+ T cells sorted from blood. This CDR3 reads CASSLGDTQYF. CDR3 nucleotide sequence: TGTGCCAGCAGCTTGGGTGATACGCAGTATTTT.